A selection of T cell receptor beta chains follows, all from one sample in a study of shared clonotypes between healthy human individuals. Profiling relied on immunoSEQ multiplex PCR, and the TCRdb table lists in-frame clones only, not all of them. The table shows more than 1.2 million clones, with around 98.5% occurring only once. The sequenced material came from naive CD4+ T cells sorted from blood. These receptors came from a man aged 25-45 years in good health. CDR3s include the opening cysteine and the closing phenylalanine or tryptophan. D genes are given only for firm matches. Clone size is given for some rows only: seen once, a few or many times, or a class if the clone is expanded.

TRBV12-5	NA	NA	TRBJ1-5	TGTGCTAGTGGTTTGGGCAATCAGCCCCAGCATTTT	CASGLGNQPQHF
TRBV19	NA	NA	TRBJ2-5	TGTGCCAGTAGTATAGGGGGGCTTGGTGAGACCCAGTACTTC	CASSIGGLGETQYF
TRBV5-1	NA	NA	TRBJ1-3	TGCGCCAGCAGCTTGCCAGGGACCAGCTCTGGAAACACCATATATTTT	CASSLPGTSSGNTIYF
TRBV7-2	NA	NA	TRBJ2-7	TGTGCCAGCAGCTTAACATCGTACGAGCAGTACTTC	CASSLTSYEQYF
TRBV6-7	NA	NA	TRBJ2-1	TGTGCCAGCAGTTACTGGGTCGGGCGGGACAATGAGCAGTTCTTC	CASSYWVGRDNEQFF
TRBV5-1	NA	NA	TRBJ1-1	TGCGCCAGCAGCCTGGACAGCCACAACACTGAAGCTTTCTTT	CASSLDSHNTEAFF
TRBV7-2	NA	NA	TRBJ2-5	TGTGCCAGCAGCTTCCAGGGGCGCAGGGAGACCCAGTACTTC	CASSFQGRRETQYF
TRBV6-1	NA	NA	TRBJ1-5	TGTGCCAGCCTGGAGGCAGGGAATCAGCCCCAGCATTTT	CASLEAGNQPQHF
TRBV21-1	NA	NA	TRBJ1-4	TGTGCCAGCGAAGCCGGGAACTGGGGTGAAAAACTGTTTTTT	CASEAGNWGEKLFF
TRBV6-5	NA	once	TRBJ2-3	TGTGCCAGCAGTTACGCCGTCGTATCAGATACGCAGTATTTT	CASSYAVVSDTQYF
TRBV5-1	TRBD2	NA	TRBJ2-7	TGCGCCAGCAGGAGCGGGATCTACGAGCAGTACTTC	CASRSGIYEQYF
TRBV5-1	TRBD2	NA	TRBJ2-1	TGCGCCAGCAGCTACGGACTAGCGGGAGGGCCCGCGAACAATGAGCAGTTCTTC	CASSYGLAGGPANNEQFF
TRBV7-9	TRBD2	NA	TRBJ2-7	TGTGCCAGCAGCGCCGATACTCGGACTAGTTACAACCTCGAGCAGTACTTC	CASSADTRTSYNLEQYF
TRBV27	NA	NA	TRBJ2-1	TGTGCCAGCAGTTTGGGGACGGGGGCTTACAATGAGCAGTTCTTC	CASSLGTGAYNEQFF
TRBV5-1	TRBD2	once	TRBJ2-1	TGCGCCAGCAGCTTGACTCCGGGACTAGCGGGAGCTAGGGGTGAGCAGTTCTTC	CASSLTPGLAGARGEQFF
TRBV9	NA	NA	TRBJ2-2	TGTGCCAGCAGCACCCTTGGGGGTACGAACACCGGGGAGCTGTTTTTT	CASSTLGGTNTGELFF
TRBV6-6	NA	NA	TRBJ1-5	TGTGCCAGCAGACAGAGCAATCAGCCCCAGCATTTT	CASRQSNQPQHF
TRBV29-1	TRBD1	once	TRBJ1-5	TGCAGCGTGAAAGGGACAGGGCTTAATCAGCCCCAGCATTTT	CSVKGTGLNQPQHF
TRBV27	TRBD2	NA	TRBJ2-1	TGTGCCAGCAGTTTTGGAGCGGGAGGGGGCGAGCAGTTCTTC	CASSFGAGGGEQFF
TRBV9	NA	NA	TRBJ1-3	TGTGCCAGCAGCGTAGGCGGGGGGCTTGGAAACACCATATATTTT	CASSVGGGLGNTIYF
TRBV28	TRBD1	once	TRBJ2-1	TGTGCCAGCAGACCAGGGGGTAACTCCTACAATGAGCAGTTCTTC	CASRPGGNSYNEQFF
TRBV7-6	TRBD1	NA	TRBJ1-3	TGTGCCAGCAGCTCCGGACAGGGGACTGGAAACACCATATATTTT	CASSSGQGTGNTIYF
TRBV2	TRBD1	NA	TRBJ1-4	TGTGCCAGCTGCCGGGACAGGGGTGAAAAACTGTTTTTT	CASCRDRGEKLFF
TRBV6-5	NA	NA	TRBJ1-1	TGTGCCAGCAGTGTAAGGGGCACTGAAGCTTTCTTT	CASSVRGTEAFF
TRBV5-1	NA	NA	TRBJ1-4	TGCGCCAGCAGCTTGGTTCCGGGTACTAATGAAAAACTGTTTTTT	CASSLVPGTNEKLFF
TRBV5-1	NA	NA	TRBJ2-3	TGCGCCAGCAGCTTGGTGTCAGATACGCAGTATTTT	CASSLVSDTQYF
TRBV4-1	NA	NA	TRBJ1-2	TGCGCCAGCAGCCTCCGGGACCATGCGAGTTATTACACCTTC	CASSLRDHASYYTF
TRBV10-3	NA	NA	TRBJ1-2	TGTGCCATCAGTGCATCAGGGGTCGGTAACTATGGCTACACCTTC	CAISASGVGNYGYTF
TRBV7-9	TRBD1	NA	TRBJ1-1	TGTGCCAGCAGCCCTCAGGGGGTCACTGAAGCTTTCTTT	CASSPQGVTEAFF